Below are 3 T cell receptor beta chains sequenced from a single sample in a study of T cells expressing NK-cell markers. No DNA is given; TCRdb re-called the 5' RACE reads and lists each CDR3 protein once. Found here are under 200,000 distinct CDR3 sequences; the top ten clones hold approximately 17%. Sequencing was done on a sample of blood T cells: a sorted CD56 or NKG2C T cell subset, CD4+ or CD8+ T cells, or bulk PBMC T cells (not recorded which). These receptors were obtained from a woman between 18 and 69 years old in good health.

The chain is built from TRBV12-3 or TRBV12-4 and TRBJ1-5; TCRdb's D call, TRBD1, is unchecked because there is no DNA. This CDR3 has 17 residues. The CDR3 reads CASRPGQGVKSNQPQHF.

This chain links TRBV29-1 with TRBJ2-7; TCRdb returns TRBD2, unconfirmable since there is no DNA. From germline, CDR1 is SQVTM and CDR2 ANQGSEA. The CDR3 loop spans 14 amino acids. CDR3 loop: CSVGAGGTIVEQYF.

This chain links TRBV3-1 with TRBJ1-6. Germline V gene sequence: CDR1 LGHDT, CDR2 YNNKEL (reference sequence). The CDR3 contains 12 residues. The chain's CDR3 is CASSLPYSPLHF.